This is a list of T cell receptor beta chains from one sample in a study of PD-L1 blockade in urothelial cancer. The method was immunoSEQ multiplex PCR; TCRdb's version includes in-frame clones alone and lacks a portion of them. This table holds about 79,000 clones, 75% to 90% found once. Sample: PBMCs, taken around atezolizumab (anti-PD-L1) treatment. The receptor set was obtained from a man in his fifties or sixties with urothelial cancer. Both conserved end residues are part of each CDR3. D genes are given only for firm matches. The listing skips clone size in some rows; elsewhere it reads once, few, many or a size class.

v_call	d_call	j_call	clone_size	cdr3_aa	cdr3_nt
TRBV11-2	-	TRBJ1-2	-	CASSYPRESGYTF	TGTGCCAGCAGCTACCCCCGTGAGAGTGGCTACACCTTC
TRBV11-2	TRBD1	TRBJ2-5	-	CASSPKPRVQGVQYF	TGTGCCAGCAGCCCAAAGCCGAGGGTTCAGGGGGTCCAGTACTTC
TRBV6-5	-	TRBJ1-5	-	CASSSYSNQPQHF	TGTGCCAGCAGCTCTTATAGCAATCAGCCCCAGCATTTT
TRBV15	TRBD1	TRBJ2-7	-	CATSRDLGSGQGAYEQYF	TGTGCCACCAGCAGAGATCTGGGGTCGGGACAGGGAGCCTACGAGCAGTACTTC
TRBV5-6	TRBD1	TRBJ2-3	-	CASSLWGGQGASPDTQYF	TGTGCCAGCAGCTTGTGGGGCGGGCAGGGGGCTTCTCCAGATACGCAGTATTTT
TRBV5-1	TRBD2	TRBJ2-5	-	CASSRSGVGTQYF	TGCGCCAGCAGCCGAAGCGGGGTGGGGACCCAGTACTTC
TRBV11-3	TRBD2	TRBJ2-5	-	CASSVLAAETQYF	TGTGCCAGCAGCGTTCTAGCGGCAGAGACCCAGTACTTC
TRBV20-1	-	TRBJ2-7	-	CSASNNYEQYF	TGCAGTGCTAGCAACAACTACGAGCAGTACTTC
TRBV28	TRBD1	TRBJ1-2	once	CASRLGQGFNYGYTF	TGTGCCAGCAGACTGGGACAGGGTTTTAACTATGGCTACACCTTC
TRBV28	TRBD1	TRBJ1-5	-	CASSPGPGGTQPQHF	TGTGCCAGCAGTCCAGGCCCAGGGGGCACGCAGCCCCAGCATTTT
TRBV11-2	-	TRBJ1-3	once	CASSFSGGSGNTIYF	TGTGCCAGCAGCTTTTCGGGAGGCTCTGGAAACACCATATATTTT
TRBV4-1	TRBD2	TRBJ2-1	-	CASSRSTSGGVSSYNEQFF	TGCGCCAGCAGCCGCTCGACTAGCGGGGGGGTTAGCTCCTACAATGAGCAGTTCTTC
TRBV4-3	-	TRBJ1-6	-	CASSLTPGGTSYNSPLHF	TGCGCCAGCAGCCTCACCCCGGGGGGGACGTCCTATAATTCACCCCTCCACTTT
TRBV4-1	-	TRBJ2-7	-	CASSQGFKGGYEQYF	TGCGCCAGCAGCCAAGGTTTTAAAGGGGGTTACGAGCAGTACTTC
TRBV7-8	TRBD2	TRBJ2-2	-	CASSYFSGGAGTGELFF	TGTGCCAGCAGCTATTTTAGCGGGGGGGCGGGCACCGGGGAGCTGTTTTTT
TRBV7-3	TRBD1	TRBJ2-2	-	CASSLIPGQGFSGELFF	TGTGCCAGCAGCTTAATCCCGGGACAGGGTTTTTCCGGGGAGCTGTTTTTT
TRBV27	-	TRBJ1-4	-	CASSLYGGSNEKLFF	TGTGCCAGCAGTTTATATGGAGGGTCTAATGAAAAACTGTTTTTT
TRBV13	TRBD1	TRBJ2-5	few	CASSRRGQGTEETQYF	TGTGCCAGCAGCCGTCGGGGACAGGGGACAGAAGAGACCCAGTACTTC
TRBV11-2	-	TRBJ2-7	once	CASSSYGSGEQYF	TGTGCCAGCAGCTCGTATGGATCGGGGGAGCAGTACTTC
TRBV18	TRBD1	TRBJ2-7	-	CASSRTGGSGSYEQYF	TGTGCCAGCTCAAGGACAGGGGGCTCCGGCTCCTACGAGCAGTACTTC
TRBV5-1	-	TRBJ2-7	once	CASSPATGNSYEQYF	TGCGCCAGCAGCCCTGCAACTGGTAATTCCTACGAGCAGTACTTC
TRBV6-6	-	TRBJ1-5	-	CASTEGSEYQPQHF	TGTGCCAGCACGGAGGGGAGCGAATATCAGCCCCAGCATTTT
TRBV27	TRBD1	TRBJ2-5	-	CASRRQGPGTQYF	TGTGCCAGCAGAAGACAGGGCCCGGGGACCCAGTACTTC
TRBV5-1	TRBD2	TRBJ2-7	-	CASSLAPASGVPTRHEQYF	TGCGCCAGCAGCTTGGCCCCCGCTAGCGGGGTGCCCACTCGGCACGAGCAGTACTTC
TRBV19	TRBD2	TRBJ2-1	-	CASSIMSGGSYNEQFF	TGTGCCAGTAGTATTATGAGCGGGGGTTCCTACAATGAGCAGTTCTTC
TRBV6-5	TRBD1	TRBJ2-7	-	CASSYQGTASSYEQYF	TGTGCCAGCAGTTACCAGGGGACAGCAAGTAGCTACGAGCAGTACTTC
TRBV7-2	TRBD2	TRBJ2-7	-	CASRATSGGEQYF	TGTGCCAGCAGAGCGACTAGCGGGGGCGAGCAGTACTTC
TRBV2	-	TRBJ1-3	-	CASSGQDPSSGNTIYF	TGTGCCAGCAGTGGACAGGATCCGAGCTCTGGAAACACCATATATTTT
TRBV11-3	-	TRBJ2-3	-	CASSRRAGSTDTQYF	TGTGCCAGCAGCAGGAGGGCCGGAAGCACAGATACGCAGTATTTT
TRBV5-1	-	TRBJ2-3	-	CASSLQGGPLDTQYF	TGCGCCAGCAGCTTGCAGGGGGGCCCCCTGGATACGCAGTATTTT
TRBV4-1	TRBD1	TRBJ1-5	few	CASSPGTGGNQPQHF	TGCGCCAGCAGCCCTGGGACAGGGGGAAATCAGCCCCAGCATTTT